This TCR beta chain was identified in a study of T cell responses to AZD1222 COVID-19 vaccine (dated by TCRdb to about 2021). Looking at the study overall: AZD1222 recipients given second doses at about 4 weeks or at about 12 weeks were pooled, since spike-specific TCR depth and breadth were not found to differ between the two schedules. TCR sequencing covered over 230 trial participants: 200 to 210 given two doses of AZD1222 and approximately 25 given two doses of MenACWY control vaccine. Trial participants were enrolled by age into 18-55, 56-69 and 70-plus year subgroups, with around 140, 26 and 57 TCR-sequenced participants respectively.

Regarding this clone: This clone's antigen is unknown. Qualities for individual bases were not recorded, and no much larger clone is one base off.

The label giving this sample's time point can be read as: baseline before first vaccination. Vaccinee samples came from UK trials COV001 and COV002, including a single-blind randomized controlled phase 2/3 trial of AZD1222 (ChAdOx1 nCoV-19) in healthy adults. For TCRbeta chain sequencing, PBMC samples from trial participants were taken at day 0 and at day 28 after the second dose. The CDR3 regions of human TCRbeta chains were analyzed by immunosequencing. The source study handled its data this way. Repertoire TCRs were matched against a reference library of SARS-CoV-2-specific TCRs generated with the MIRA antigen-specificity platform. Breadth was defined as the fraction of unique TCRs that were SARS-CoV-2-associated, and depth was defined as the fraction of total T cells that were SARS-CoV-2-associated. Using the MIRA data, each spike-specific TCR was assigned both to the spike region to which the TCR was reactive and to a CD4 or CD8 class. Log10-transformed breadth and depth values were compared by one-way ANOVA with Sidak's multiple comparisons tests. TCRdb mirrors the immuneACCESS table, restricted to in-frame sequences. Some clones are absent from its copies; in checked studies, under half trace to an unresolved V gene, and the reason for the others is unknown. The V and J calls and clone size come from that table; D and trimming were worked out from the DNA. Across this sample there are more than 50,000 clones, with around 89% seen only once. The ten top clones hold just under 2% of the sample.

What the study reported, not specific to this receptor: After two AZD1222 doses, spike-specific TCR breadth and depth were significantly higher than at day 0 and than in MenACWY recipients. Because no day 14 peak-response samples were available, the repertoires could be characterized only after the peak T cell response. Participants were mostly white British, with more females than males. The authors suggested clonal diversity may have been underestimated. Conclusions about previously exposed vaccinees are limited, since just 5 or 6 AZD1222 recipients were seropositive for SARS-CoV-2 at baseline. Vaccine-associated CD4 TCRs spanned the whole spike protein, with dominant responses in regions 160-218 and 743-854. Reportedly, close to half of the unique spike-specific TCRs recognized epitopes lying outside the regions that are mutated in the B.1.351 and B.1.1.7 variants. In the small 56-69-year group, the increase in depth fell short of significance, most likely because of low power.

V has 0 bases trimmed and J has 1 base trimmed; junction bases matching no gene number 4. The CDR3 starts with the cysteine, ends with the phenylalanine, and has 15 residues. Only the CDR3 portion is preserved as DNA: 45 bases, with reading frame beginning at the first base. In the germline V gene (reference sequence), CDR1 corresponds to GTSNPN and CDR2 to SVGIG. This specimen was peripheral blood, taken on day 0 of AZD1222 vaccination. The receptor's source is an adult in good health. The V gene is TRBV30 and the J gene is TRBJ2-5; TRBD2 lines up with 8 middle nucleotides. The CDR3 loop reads CAWSVTSGVQETQYF. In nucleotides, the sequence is TGTGCCTGGAGTGTCACTAGCGGAGTCCAAGAGACCCAGTACTTC.